This T cell receptor beta chain came from a study of a mutant IDH1 vaccine in newly diagnosed glioma. As for the study in general: At week 47 came visit V13, while visit V12 had come at week 35. Study findings and constraints: Shifts in the top peripheral T cell clonotypes seemed unrelated to pseudoprogression.

Germline V gene data show CDR1 as MNHEY and CDR2 as SVGAGI. This CDR3 contains 13 residues. The V and J ends lost 6 bases and 6 bases respectively, with 12 bases between them. Points on this clone: The antigen is unknown.

The repertoire was sequenced with immunoSEQ multiplex PCR; TCRdb's copy has only in-frame clones and lacks some. Of 25,000 to 30,000 clones listed, roughly 82% are singletons. Time point: week 35, safety follow-up. All doses held 300 ug of mutant IDH1 20-mer peptide, with topical imiquimod. This receptor was identified in a man aged 50 to 60 with glioma. The V gene is TRBV6-5, the J gene TRBJ2-1, with D maybe TRBD1 (5 bases). The starting material was PBMCs, obtained from a glioma patient whose treatment included an IDH1 peptide vaccine. CDR3 DNA sequence: TGTGCCAGCAGCCCCGACAGAACCAATGAGCAGTTCTTC. Protein product: CASSPDRTNEQFF.